Listed here is a single T cell receptor (beta chain). None of the patients had undergone any treatment ahead of thyroid surgery. These data belong to a study of metastatic and nonmetastatic thyroid tumors. In germline, CDR1 is SGHRS, CDR2 YFSETQ. The V segment lost 4 bases and the J segment 5 bases; nucleotides outside the gene matches: 8. The CDR3 is 14 amino acids. TCRdb recomputed clones from the PCR reads via MiXCR. This sample yields around 18,000 clones, of which more than 25% are seen a single time; less than 15% belongs to the top ten. Sequences were obtained from tumor tissue. The receptor was derived from a female donor with papillary thyroid cancer or a benign thyroid nodule (not recorded which). Some clones in this sample may be carry-over from other donors' samples. The chain links TRBV5-1 to TRBJ2-5, with 7 nucleotides matching TRBD1. Written as DNA, the CDR3 is TGCGCCAGCAGCACCGGGACAGCTCTGGAGACCCAGTACTTC. Its translation: CASSTGTALETQYF.